The 15 T cell receptor beta chains below were found in one sample sequenced in a study of post-analysis software for immune sequencing data. General study points: Four to six TRBV segments were more frequent in patients than controls; TRBV5-6, TRBV5-1 and TRBV20-1 belonged to this group.

Their recognized antigens are unknown. Built from TCR beta cDNA, the libraries had unique molecular identifiers in them. TCRdb ran MiXCR on the PCR reads and lists one entry per CDR3 protein. The sample records 800,000 to 950,000 distinct CDR3 sequences, roughly 50% being singletons. The sequenced sample consisted of blood. The source is a girl aged 5-17 years with multiple sclerosis.

In this sample, this clonotype turned up a few times. This chain uses TRBV2 with TRBJ2-7, with no clear D. V was clipped by 6 bases and J by 3 bases, with 9 bases between them. The germline gives CDR1 SNHLY, CDR2 FYNNEI. The CDR3 is 12 amino acids. CDR3 bases: TGTGCCAGCAGAGGCGCAGTCTACGAGCAGTACTTC. The encoded protein is CASRGAVYEQYF.

The gene calls are TRBV12-3 or TRBV12-4 and TRBJ2-1, with 7 positions matching TRBD1. The CDR3 spans 14 residues. V shed 5 bases and J 10 bases; nucleotides not matched to a gene: 11. The CDR3 DNA sequence: TGTGCCAGCAGTCCCGACAGGGTCAGATACGAGCAGTTCTTC. As protein: CASSPDRVRYEQFF.

The V call is TRBV7-2, the J call TRBJ2-3; 8 bases fit TRBD2. Per germline, CDR1 SGHTA and CDR2 FQGNSA. The CDR3 is 16 amino acids. V trimming: 2 bases; J trimming: 3 bases; junction bases outside the gene matches: 7. In nucleotides, the CDR3 is TGTGCCAGCAGCTTAAGGGCGGGAGGTGCGACAGATACGCAGTATTTT. It is translated as CASSLRAGGATDTQYF.

With respect to this clonotype: The conserved closing phenylalanine or tryptophan is absent in this CDR3, likely reflecting a read error. The V and J genes are TRBV20-1 and TRBJ2-4; 9 bases map to TRBD2. The CDR3 is 15 amino acids. V dropped 1 base and J dropped 13; count of bases not matched to a gene: 14. Germline loops: CDR1 DFQATT, CDR2 SNEGSKA (reference sequence). The CDR3 is CSARGSAGGPGEQYL. DNA for the CDR3: TGCAGTGCTAGAGGGAGTGCGGGAGGGCCTGGGGAGCAGTACTTA.

V and J are TRBV6-5 and TRBJ2-7; maybe TRBD2 (7 bases). CDR1 and CDR2 from the germline V gene are MNHEY and SVGAGI. Trimming stripped 2 bases from V and 5 bases from J, with 16 bases between. The CDR3 consists of 15 residues. The CDR3 nucleotides read TGTGCCAGCAGTTACGTGGGGGGGGCGGTAAACGAGCAGTACTTC. It yields the protein CASSYVGGAVNEQYF.

This clonotype was observed a handful of times. V is TRBV3-1 and J is TRBJ1-5; TRBD1 might be the D (6 bases). The CDR3 spans 17 residues. Trimming removed 4 bases at V and 3 bases at J, with 19 bases between. CDR1 is LGHDT, CDR2 YNNKEL, per germline (reference sequence). The CDR3 nucleotides are TGTGCCAGCAGCCCCGGAAGTCACAGGGTTTCCAATCAGCCCCAGCATTTT. Encoded protein: CASSPGSHRVSNQPQHF.

The chain joins TRBV12-3 or TRBV12-4 to TRBJ2-5; 9 bases fit TRBD1. The CDR3 covers 13 residues. The junction had 8 bases not matched to a gene; V was cut back by 10 bases and J by 5 bases. CDR3 coding DNA: TGTGCCATCACCGGGACAGGGAGGGAGACCCAGTACTTC. It yields the protein CAITGTGRETQYF.

This chain joins TRBV20-1 and TRBJ2-7, with 8 bases matching TRBD2. V shed 3 bases and J 5 bases; nucleotides not matched to a gene: 6. Per the germline V gene, CDR1 is DFQATT and CDR2 is SNEGSKA (reference sequence). The CDR3 length is 13 residues. CDR3 protein: CSASIGRENEQYF. The CDR3 coding sequence is TGCAGTGCTAGCATCGGGAGGGAAAACGAGCAGTACTTC.

The chain combines TRBV9 with TRBJ2-5; TRBD2 might be the D (5 bases). Germline V gives CDR1 SGDLS, CDR2 YYNGEE. CDR3 size: 13 residues. Trimming shortened V by 2 bases and J by 5 bases, and 10 bases separated the two germline ends. The CDR3 bases are TGTGCCAGCAGCGTCATAGGAGGCGAGACCCAGTACTTC. Amino acid sequence: CASSVIGGETQYF.

The chain has TRBV12-3 or TRBV12-4 and TRBJ2-7, with 8 nucleotides matching TRBD1. J was trimmed by 0 bases and V by 4 bases; bases with no gene match: 2. CDR3 length: 14 residues. The CDR3 nucleotides are TGTGCCAGCAGTTCTCAGGGGGCCTCCTACGAGCAGTACTTC. This encodes CASSSQGASYEQYF.

This clonotype was detected a few times. The chain is built from TRBV4-1 and TRBJ2-3, with 10 bases that match TRBD2. The CDR3 length is 17 residues. CDR1 is MGHRA, CDR2 YSYEKL, per germline. With V trimmed by 1 base and J by 6 bases, 10 bases remained unmatched. CDR3 DNA sequence: TGCGCCAGCAGCCAAGCTTTCGGCCAGCGGGGGGGGGATACGCAGTATTTT. This encodes CASSQAFGQRGGDTQYF.

The chain uses TRBV20-1 and TRBJ2-7; D call uncertain. The CDR3 is 14 amino acids. CDR1 DFQATT and CDR2 SNEGSKA come from the germline V gene (reference sequence). The V end was cut by 4 bases, the J end by 0 bases, with 13 bases between. The CDR3 protein is CSAIVGISSYEQYF. For the CDR3, the DNA is TGCAGTGCTATAGTGGGTATTAGCTCCTACGAGCAGTACTTC.

This clonotype was picked up a small number of times. The V call is TRBV20-1, the J call TRBJ1-2, with 12 bases identical to TRBD1. The CDR3 runs to 18 residues. Germline V CDR1 and CDR2: DFQATT, SNEGSKA (reference sequence). Trimming removed 1 base from V and 3 bases from J; junction bases left unmatched: 12. CDR3 coding DNA: TGCAGTGCTAGAGCACGGAAGGGGACAGGGGGCGCTTACTATGGCTACACCTTC. Protein product: CSARARKGTGGAYYGYTF.

The chain recombines TRBV29-1 with TRBJ2-3, with D hard to call. Per germline, CDR1 SQVTM and CDR2 ANQGSEA. The V and J ends lost 6 bases and 2 bases respectively, with 12 bases between them. The CDR3 has 13 amino acids. The CDR3 is CSVQGKITDTQYF. In nucleotides, the CDR3 is TGCAGCGTGCAAGGGAAAATCACAGATACGCAGTATTTT.

The V gene is TRBV10-3, the J gene TRBJ2-5, with 7 bases matching TRBD2. This CDR3 contains 13 residues. V lost 4 bases and J lost 4; bases outside the gene matches: 3. From germline, CDR1 is ENHRY and CDR2 SYGVKD. CDR3 loop: CAISGSGGETQYF. In DNA, the CDR3 is TGTGCCATCAGTGGGTCGGGGGGAGAGACCCAGTACTTC.